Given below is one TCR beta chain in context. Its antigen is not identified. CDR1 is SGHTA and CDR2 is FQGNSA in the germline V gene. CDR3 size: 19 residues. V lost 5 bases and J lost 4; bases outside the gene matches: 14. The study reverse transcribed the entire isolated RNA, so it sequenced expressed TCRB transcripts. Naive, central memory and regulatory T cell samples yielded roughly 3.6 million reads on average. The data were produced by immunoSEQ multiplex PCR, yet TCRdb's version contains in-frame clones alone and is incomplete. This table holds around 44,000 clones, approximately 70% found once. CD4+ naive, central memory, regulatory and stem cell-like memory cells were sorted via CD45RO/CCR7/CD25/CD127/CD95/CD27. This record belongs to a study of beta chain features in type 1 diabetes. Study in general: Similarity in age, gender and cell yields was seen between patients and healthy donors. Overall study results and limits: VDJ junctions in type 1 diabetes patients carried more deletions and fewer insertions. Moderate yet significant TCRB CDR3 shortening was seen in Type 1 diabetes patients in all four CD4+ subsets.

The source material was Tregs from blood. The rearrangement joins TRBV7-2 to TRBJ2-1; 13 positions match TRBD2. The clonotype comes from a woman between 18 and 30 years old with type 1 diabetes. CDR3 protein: CASSRSGTSGTVSYNEQFF. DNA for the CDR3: TGTGCCAGCAGCAGATCCGGGACTAGCGGGACTGTATCATACAATGAGCAGTTCTTC.